Reported below is one T cell receptor beta chain. The antigen is unknown. The entry originates in a study of cytomegalovirus exposure and HLA in healthy donors. Study outcomes and limitations: HLA alleles were associated with 16,000 or so TCR beta sequences in a later analysis at 0.05 false discovery rate. It was 150 to 200 TCR beta chains that were listed as cytomegalovirus-associated.

PCR used 60 Vbeta primers and 13 Jbeta primers. In the original processing: Some 10 million shared chains were among the about 80 million unique TCR beta chains that a later analysis counted. TCRdb's copy holds only in-frame clones and misses some; the assay was immunoSEQ multiplex PCR. The V and J calls and clone size come from that table; D and trimming were worked out from the DNA. The sample lists about 140,000 clones, more than 75% occurring once. Germline CDR1 GTSNPN, CDR2 SVGIG (reference sequence). The V and J ends lost 5 bases and 6 bases, in that order; junction bases with no gene match: 6. CDR3 length equals 14 residues.

The chain employs TRBV30 and TRBJ2-1; TRBD1 aligns across 11 bases. The sample consisted of PBMCs. The TCR sequence derives from a man in his fifties in good health and CMV-seronegative. CDR3 protein: CAWGPGQGGNEQFF. The CDR3 DNA is TGTGCCTGGGGACCGGGACAGGGGGGCAATGAGCAGTTCTTC.